The rows below give T cell receptor beta chains drawn from one sample of a study of blood T cell repertoires in COVID-19. Repertoires were generated with immunoSEQ multiplex PCR, while TCRdb's copy carries only in-frame clones and drops some. The data hold about 240,000 clones, with about four fifths observed a single time. Source material: peripheral blood. The receptors shown here come from a woman aged 80 or over with COVID-19, enrolled during active disease. CDR3s include the opening cysteine and the closing phenylalanine or tryptophan. Fields, in order: J gene, D gene, clone size, V gene, CDR3 DNA, CDR3 protein. The D gene is left open where the match is weak. Not every row has a clone size; where given, it reads once, few, many or a size class.

j_call: TRBJ2-1
d_call: -
clone_size: -
v_call: TRBV7-3
cdr3_nt: TGTGCCAGCAGCTTAAATTTCGGGACAACTAATGAGCAGTTCTTC
cdr3_aa: CASSLNFGTTNEQFF

j_call: TRBJ2-7
d_call: TRBD1
clone_size: -
v_call: TRBV28
cdr3_nt: TGTGCCAGCAGTTCTCCCAGAGACAGGGGAGGTTTCTACGAGCAGTACTTC
cdr3_aa: CASSSPRDRGGFYEQYF

j_call: TRBJ1-6
d_call: -
clone_size: -
v_call: TRBV5-1
cdr3_nt: TGCGCCAGCAGCTCGGACCCCGGGACCGGGGGCCTCCACTTT
cdr3_aa: CASSSDPGTGGLHF

j_call: TRBJ2-1
d_call: TRBD2
clone_size: -
v_call: TRBV6-6
cdr3_nt: TGTGCCAGCAGTTACAAAGTGACTAGCGAGAACAATGAGCAGTTCTTC
cdr3_aa: CASSYKVTSENNEQFF

j_call: TRBJ1-1
d_call: -
clone_size: -
v_call: TRBV19
cdr3_nt: TGTGCCAGTAGTATGTACGGCAGCGCGAACACTGAAGCTTTCTTT
cdr3_aa: CASSMYGSANTEAFF

j_call: TRBJ2-7
d_call: TRBD2
clone_size: -
v_call: TRBV7-9
cdr3_nt: TGTGCCAGCAGTCGAAGCGGGGCCTACGAGCAGTACTTC
cdr3_aa: CASSRSGAYEQYF

j_call: TRBJ1-1
d_call: -
clone_size: -
v_call: TRBV5-1
cdr3_nt: TGCGCCAGCCGACAGAACACTGAAGCTTTCTTT
cdr3_aa: CASRQNTEAFF

j_call: TRBJ2-7
d_call: TRBD1
clone_size: -
v_call: TRBV5-1
cdr3_nt: TGCGCCAGCAGCTTGGGGGGACAGGGTCCCTACGAGCAGTACTTC
cdr3_aa: CASSLGGQGPYEQYF

j_call: TRBJ2-1
d_call: TRBD2
clone_size: once
v_call: TRBV29-1
cdr3_nt: TGCAGCGCCGGTACTAGCGGGGCCAATGAGCAGTTCTTC
cdr3_aa: CSAGTSGANEQFF

j_call: TRBJ2-7
d_call: TRBD2
clone_size: many
v_call: TRBV29-1
cdr3_nt: TGCAGCGTACTTCACTGGGACTACCCCTACGAGCAGTACTTC
cdr3_aa: CSVLHWDYPYEQYF

j_call: TRBJ1-1
d_call: -
clone_size: -
v_call: TRBV2
cdr3_nt: TGTGCCAGCCTCAGCGACAGGACCTATGAAGCTTTCTTT
cdr3_aa: CASLSDRTYEAFF

j_call: TRBJ1-6
d_call: -
clone_size: -
v_call: TRBV3-1/TRBV3-2
cdr3_nt: TGTGCCAGCAGCCACTTTGTCGGGGGGTCACCCCTCCACTTT
cdr3_aa: CASSHFVGGSPLHF